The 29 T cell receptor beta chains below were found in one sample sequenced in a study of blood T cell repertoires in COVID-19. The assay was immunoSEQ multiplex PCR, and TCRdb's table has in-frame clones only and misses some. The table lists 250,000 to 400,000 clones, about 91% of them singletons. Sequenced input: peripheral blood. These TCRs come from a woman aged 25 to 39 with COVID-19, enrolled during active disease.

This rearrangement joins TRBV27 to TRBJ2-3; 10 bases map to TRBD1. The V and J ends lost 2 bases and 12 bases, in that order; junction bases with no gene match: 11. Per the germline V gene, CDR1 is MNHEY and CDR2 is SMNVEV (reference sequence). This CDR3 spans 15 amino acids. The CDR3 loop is CASSLARRDRGAQYF. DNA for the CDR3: TGTGCCAGCAGTTTAGCCCGCCGGGACAGGGGTGCCCAGTATTTT.

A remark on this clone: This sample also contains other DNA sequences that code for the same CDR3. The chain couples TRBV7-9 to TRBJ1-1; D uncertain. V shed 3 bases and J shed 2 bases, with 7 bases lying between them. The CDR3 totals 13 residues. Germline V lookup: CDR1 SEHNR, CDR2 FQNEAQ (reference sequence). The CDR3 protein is CASSLAANTEAFF. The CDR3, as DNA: TGTGCCAGCAGCTTGGCGGCCAACACTGAAGCTTTCTTT.

The CDR3 DNA reads TGTGCCAGCAGTGACGACACAGAACAACCACCCCTCCACTTT. Amino acids: CASSDDTEQPPLHF. The rearrangement joins TRBV6-6 to TRBJ1-6; D is unclear. The CDR3 totals 14 residues. CDR1 and CDR2 from the germline V gene are MNHNY and SVGAGI (reference sequence). Trimming took 5 bases from V and 11 from J, leaving 16 bases between them.

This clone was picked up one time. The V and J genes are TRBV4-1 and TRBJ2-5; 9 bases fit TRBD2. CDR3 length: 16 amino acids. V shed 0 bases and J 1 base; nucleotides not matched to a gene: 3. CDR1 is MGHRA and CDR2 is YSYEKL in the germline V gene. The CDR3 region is CASSQDPAGGQETQYF. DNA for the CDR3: TGCGCCAGCAGCCAAGATCCAGCGGGGGGCCAAGAGACCCAGTACTTC.

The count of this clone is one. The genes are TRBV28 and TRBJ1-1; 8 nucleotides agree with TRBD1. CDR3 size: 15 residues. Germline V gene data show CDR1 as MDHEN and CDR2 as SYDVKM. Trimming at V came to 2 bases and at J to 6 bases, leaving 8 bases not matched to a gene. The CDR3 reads CASSLAGQVRSEAFF. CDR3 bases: TGTGCCAGCAGTTTAGCGGGACAGGTTAGGTCTGAAGCTTTCTTT.

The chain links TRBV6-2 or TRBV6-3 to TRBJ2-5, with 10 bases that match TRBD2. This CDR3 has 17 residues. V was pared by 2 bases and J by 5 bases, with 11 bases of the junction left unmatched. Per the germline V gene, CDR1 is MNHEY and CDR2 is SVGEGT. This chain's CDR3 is CASSYNLLAGTSETQYF. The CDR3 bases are TGTGCCAGCAGTTACAACTTACTAGCGGGGACTTCGGAGACCCAGTACTTC.

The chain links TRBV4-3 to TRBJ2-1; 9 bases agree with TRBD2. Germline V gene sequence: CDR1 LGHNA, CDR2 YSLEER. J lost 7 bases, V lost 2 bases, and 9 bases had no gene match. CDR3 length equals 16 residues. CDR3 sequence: CASSQRAPSGGNEQFF. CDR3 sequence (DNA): TGCGCCAGCAGCCAAAGAGCCCCAAGCGGGGGGAATGAGCAGTTCTTC.

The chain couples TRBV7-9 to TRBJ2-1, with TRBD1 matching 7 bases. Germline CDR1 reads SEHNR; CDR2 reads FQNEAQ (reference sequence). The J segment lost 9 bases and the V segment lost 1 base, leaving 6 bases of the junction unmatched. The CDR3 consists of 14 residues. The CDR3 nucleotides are TGTGCCAGCAGCTTAGAGGGTCCAGGGGGTGAGCAGTTCTTC. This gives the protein CASSLEGPGGEQFF.

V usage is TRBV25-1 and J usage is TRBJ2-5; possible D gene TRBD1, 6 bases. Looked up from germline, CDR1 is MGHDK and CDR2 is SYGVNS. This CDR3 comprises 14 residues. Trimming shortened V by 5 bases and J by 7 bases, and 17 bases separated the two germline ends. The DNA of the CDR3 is TGTGCCAGCAGTCATCAGGGGCACTCAGGGACCCAGTACTTC. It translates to CASSHQGHSGTQYF.

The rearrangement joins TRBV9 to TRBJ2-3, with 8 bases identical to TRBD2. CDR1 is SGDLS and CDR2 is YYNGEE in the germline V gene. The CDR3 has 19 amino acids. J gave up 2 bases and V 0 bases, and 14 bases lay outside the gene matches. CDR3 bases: TGTGCCAGCAGCGTAGCCGTGGGAGCGGGGGATTTTATCACAGATACGCAGTATTTT. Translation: CASSVAVGAGDFITDTQYF.

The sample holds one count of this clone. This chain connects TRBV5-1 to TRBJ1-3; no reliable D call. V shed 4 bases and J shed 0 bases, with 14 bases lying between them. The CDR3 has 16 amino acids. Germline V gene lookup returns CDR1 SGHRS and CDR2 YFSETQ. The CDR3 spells CASSVLQTGSGNTIYF. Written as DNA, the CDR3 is TGCGCCAGCAGCGTCCTTCAAACGGGCTCTGGAAACACCATATATTTT.

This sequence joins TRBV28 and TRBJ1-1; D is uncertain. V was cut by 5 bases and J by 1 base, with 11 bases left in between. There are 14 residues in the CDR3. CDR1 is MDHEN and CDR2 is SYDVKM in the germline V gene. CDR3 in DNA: TGTGCCAGCAGTACCCCCACAAGGAACACTGAAGCTTTCTTT. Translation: CASSTPTRNTEAFF.

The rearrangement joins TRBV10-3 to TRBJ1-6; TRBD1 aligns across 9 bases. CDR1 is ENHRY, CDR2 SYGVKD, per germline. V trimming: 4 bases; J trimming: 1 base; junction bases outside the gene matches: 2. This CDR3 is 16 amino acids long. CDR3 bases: TGTGCCATCAGTGCGACAGGGGGGTCCTATAATTCACCCCTCCACTTT. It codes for CAISATGGSYNSPLHF.

CDR3 region: CASSQGTGFGSSYGYTF. The CDR3 DNA follows: TGTGCCAGCAGCCAGGGGACAGGGTTCGGAAGCTCCTATGGCTACACCTTC. V is TRBV14 and J is TRBJ1-2; 9 bases align to TRBD1. The V and J ends lost 3 bases and 4 bases, in that order; junction bases with no gene match: 12. Per the germline V gene, CDR1 is SGHDN and CDR2 is FVKESK. This CDR3 is 17 amino acids long.

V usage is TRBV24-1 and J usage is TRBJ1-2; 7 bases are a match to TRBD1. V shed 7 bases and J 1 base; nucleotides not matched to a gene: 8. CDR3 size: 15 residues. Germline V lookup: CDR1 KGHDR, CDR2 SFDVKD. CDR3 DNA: TGTGCCACCAGCCCGGGACAGTCTTTTAACTATGGCTACACCTTC. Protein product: CATSPGQSFNYGYTF.

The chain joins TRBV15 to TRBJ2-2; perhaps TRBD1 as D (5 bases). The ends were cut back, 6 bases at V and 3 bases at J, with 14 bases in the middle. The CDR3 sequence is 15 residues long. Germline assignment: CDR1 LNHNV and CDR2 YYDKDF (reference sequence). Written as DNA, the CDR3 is TGTGCCACCAGTCATGCAGGGCAACACACCGGGGAGCTGTTTTTT. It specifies CATSHAGQHTGELFF.

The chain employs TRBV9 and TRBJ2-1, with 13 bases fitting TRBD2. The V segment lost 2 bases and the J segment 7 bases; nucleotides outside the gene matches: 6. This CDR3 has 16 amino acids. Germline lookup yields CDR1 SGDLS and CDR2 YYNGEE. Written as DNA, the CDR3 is TGTGCCAGCAGCGTCAGGACTAGCGGGGGAGCGAATGAGCAGTTCTTC. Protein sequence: CASSVRTSGGANEQFF.

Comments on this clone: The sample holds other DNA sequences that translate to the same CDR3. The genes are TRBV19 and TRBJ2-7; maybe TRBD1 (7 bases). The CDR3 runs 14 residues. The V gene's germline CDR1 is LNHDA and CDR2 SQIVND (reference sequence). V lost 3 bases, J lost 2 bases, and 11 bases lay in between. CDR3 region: CASSIGGTAYEQYF. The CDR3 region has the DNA TGTGCCAGTAGTATTGGCGGGACAGCCTACGAGCAGTACTTC.

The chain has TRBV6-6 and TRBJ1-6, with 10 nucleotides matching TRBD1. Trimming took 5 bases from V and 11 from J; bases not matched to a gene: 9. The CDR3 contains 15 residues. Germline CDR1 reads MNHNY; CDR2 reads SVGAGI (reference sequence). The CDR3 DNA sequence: TGTGCCAGCAGTGACCTCGACAGGGGGCCTGCACCCCTCCACTTT. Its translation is CASSDLDRGPAPLHF.

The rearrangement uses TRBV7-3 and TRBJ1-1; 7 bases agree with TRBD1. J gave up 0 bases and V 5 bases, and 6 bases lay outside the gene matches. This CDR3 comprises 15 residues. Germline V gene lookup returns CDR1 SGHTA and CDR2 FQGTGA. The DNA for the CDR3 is TGTGCCAGCAGCCCTACAGGGGCCTTGAACACTGAAGCTTTCTTT. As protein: CASSPTGALNTEAFF. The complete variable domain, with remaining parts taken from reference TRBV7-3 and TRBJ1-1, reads GAGVSQTPSNKVTEKGKYVELRCDPISGHTALYWYRQSLGQGPEFLIYFQGTGAADDSGLPNDRFFAVRPEGSVSTLKIQRTERGDSAVYLCASSPTGALNTEAFFGQGTRLTVV.

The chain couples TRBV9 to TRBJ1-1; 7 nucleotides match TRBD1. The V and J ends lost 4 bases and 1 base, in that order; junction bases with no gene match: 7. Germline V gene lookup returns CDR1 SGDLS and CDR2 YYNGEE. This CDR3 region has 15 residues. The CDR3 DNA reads TGTGCCAGCAGCCCGCGGACAGGAGGGAACACTGAAGCTTTCTTT. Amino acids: CASSPRTGGNTEAFF. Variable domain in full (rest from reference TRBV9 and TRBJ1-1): DSGVTQTPKHLITATGQRVTLRCSPRSGDLSVYWYQQSLDQGLQFLIQYYNGEERAKGNILERFSAQQFPDLHSELNLSSLELGDSALYFCASSPRTGGNTEAFFGQGTRLTVV.

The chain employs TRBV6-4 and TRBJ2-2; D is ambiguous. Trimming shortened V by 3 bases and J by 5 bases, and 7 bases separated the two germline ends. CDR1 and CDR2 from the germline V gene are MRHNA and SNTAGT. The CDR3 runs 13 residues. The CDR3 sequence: CASSESRTGELFF. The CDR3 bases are TGTGCCAGCAGTGAAAGCAGGACCGGGGAGCTGTTTTTT.

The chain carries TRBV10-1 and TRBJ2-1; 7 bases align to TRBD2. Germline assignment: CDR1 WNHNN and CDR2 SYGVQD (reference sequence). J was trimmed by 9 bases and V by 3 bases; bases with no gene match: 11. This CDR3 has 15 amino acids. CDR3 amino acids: CASSDLAALDAEQFF. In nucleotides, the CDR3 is TGCGCCAGCAGTGATCTAGCGGCCCTGGATGCTGAGCAGTTCTTC.

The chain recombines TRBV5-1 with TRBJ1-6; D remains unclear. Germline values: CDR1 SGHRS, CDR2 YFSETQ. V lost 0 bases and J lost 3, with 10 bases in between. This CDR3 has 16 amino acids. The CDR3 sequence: CASSLARHVYNSPLHF. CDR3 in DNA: TGCGCCAGCAGCTTGGCCAGGCACGTCTATAATTCACCCCTCCACTTT.

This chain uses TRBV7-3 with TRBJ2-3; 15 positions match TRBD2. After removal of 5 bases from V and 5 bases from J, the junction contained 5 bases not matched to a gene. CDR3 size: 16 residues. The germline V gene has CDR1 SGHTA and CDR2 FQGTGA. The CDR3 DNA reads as TGTGCCAGCAGCAGGACTAGCGGGGGGGCTATAGATACGCAGTATTTT. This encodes CASSRTSGGAIDTQYF.

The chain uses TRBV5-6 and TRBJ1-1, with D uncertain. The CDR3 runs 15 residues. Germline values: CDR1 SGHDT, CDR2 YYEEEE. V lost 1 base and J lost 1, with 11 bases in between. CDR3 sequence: CASSLTAGKNTEAFF. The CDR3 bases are TGTGCCAGCAGCTTGACAGCGGGGAAGAACACTGAAGCTTTCTTT.

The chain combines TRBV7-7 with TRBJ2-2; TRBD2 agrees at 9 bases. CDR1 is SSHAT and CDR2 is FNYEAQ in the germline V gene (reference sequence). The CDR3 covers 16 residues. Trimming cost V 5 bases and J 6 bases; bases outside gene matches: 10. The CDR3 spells CASSISRGGSSGELFF. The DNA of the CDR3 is TGTGCCAGCAGCATCTCGCGGGGGGGTTCATCCGGGGAGCTGTTTTTT.

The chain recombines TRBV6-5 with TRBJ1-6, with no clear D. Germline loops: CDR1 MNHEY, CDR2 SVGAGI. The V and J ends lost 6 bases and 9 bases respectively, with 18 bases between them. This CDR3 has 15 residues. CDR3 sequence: CASSRSYPQSSPLHF. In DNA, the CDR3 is TGTGCCAGCAGCCGCTCTTACCCACAGAGTTCACCCCTCCACTTT.

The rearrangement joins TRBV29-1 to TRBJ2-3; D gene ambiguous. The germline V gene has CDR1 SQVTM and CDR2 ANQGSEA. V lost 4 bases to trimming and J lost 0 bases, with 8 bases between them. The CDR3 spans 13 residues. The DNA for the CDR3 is TGCAGCGTTGGACAAACTAGCACAGATACGCAGTATTTT. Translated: CSVGQTSTDTQYF.